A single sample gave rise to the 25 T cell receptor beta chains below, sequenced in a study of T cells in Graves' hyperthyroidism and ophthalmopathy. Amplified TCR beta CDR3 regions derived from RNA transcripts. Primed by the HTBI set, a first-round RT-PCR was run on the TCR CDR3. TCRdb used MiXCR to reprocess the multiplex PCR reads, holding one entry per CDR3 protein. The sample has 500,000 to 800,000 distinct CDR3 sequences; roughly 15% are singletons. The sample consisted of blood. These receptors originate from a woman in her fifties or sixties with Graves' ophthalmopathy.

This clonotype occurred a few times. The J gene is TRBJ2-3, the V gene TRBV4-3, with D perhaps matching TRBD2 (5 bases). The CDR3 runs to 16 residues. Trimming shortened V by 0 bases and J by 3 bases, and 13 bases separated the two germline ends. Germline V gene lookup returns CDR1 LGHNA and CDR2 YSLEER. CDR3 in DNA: TGCGCCAGCAGCCAAGACCACAGCGGAGATACAGATACGCAGTATTTT. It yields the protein CASSQDHSGDTDTQYF.

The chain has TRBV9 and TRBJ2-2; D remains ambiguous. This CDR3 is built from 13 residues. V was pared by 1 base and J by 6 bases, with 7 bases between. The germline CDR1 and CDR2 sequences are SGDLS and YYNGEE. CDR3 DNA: TGTGCCAGCAGCGTAACTTCGTCCGGGGAGCTGTTTTTT. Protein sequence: CASSVTSSGELFF.

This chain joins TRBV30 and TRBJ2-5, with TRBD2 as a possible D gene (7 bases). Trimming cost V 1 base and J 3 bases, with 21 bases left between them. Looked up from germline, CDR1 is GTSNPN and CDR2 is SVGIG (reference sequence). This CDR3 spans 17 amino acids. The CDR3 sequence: CAWSGGGPSGAEETQYF. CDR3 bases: TGTGCCTGGAGTGGGGGGGGGCCTAGCGGAGCTGAAGAGACCCAGTACTTC.

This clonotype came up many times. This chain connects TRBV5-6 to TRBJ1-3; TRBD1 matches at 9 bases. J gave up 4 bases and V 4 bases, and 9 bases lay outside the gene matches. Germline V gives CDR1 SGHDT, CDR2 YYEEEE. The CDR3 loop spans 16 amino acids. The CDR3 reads CASSQYGTGSGNTIYF. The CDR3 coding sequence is TGTGCCAGCAGCCAATACGGGACAGGGTCCGGAAACACCATATATTTT.

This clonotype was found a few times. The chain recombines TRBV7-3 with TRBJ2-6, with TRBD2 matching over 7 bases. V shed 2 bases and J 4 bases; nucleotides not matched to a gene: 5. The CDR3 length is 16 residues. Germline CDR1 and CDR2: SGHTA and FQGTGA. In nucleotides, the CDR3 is TGTGCCAGCAGCTTAGGGGGGGGGGGGGGGGCCAACGTCCTGACTTTC. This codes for CASSLGGGGGANVLTF.

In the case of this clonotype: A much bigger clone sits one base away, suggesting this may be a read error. This CDR3 is CASSERVNTEALF. The CDR3 DNA reads as TGTGCCAGCAGTGAGAGGGTGAACACTGAAGCTCTCTTT. The rearrangement links TRBV2 to TRBJ1-1; no clear D gene. Per germline, CDR1 SNHLY and CDR2 FYNNEI. The CDR3 length is 13 residues.

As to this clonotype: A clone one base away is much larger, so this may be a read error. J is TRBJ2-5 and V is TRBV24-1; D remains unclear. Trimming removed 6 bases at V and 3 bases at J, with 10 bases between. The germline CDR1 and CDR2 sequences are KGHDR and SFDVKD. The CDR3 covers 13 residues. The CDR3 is CATSKTFKETQYF. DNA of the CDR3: TGTGCCACCAGTAAAACATTCAAAGAGACCCAGTACTTC.

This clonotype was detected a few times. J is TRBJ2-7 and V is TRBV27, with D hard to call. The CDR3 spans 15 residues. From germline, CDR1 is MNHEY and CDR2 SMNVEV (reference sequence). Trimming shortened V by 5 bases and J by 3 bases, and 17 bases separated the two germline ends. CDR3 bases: TGTGCCAGCAGTCCTAATCCTAGTGGGGTCTACGAGCAGTACTTC. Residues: CASSPNPSGVYEQYF.

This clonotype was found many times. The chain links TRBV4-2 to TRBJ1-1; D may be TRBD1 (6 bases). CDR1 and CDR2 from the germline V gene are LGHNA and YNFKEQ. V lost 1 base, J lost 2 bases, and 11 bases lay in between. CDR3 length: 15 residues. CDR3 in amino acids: CASSQAEGDNTEAFF. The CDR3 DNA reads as TGTGCCAGCAGCCAAGCGGAGGGGGATAACACTGAAGCTTTCTTT.

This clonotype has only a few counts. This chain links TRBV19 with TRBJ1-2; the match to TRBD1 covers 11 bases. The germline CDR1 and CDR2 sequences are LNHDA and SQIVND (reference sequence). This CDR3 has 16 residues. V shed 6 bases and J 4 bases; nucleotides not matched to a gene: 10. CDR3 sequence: CASRREGQGAGYGYTF. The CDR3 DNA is TGTGCCAGTAGGCGCGAAGGACAGGGGGCAGGCTATGGCTACACCTTC.

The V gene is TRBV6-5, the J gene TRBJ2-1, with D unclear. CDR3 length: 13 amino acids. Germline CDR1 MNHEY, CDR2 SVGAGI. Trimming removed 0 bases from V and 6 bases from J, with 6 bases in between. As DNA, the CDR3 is TGTGCCAGCAGTTACTCGTACCCCAATGAGCAGTTCTTC. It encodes CASSYSYPNEQFF.

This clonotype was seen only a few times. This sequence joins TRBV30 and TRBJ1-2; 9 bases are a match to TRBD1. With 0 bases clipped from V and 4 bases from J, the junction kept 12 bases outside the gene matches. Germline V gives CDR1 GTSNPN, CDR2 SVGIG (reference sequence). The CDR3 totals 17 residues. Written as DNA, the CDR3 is TGTGCCTGGAGTGTACCCTTTACAGGGGGCGCTAGCTATGGCTACACCTTC. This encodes CAWSVPFTGGASYGYTF.

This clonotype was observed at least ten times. CDR3 in amino acids: CASSGHRDRDYYEQYF. CDR3 bases: TGCGCCAGCAGCGGACACCGGGACAGGGACTACTACGAGCAGTACTTC. This sequence joins TRBV5-1 and TRBJ2-7; TRBD1 matches at 9 bases. Trimming took 4 bases from V and 3 from J; bases not matched to a gene: 11. The CDR3 runs 16 residues. The germline V gene has CDR1 SGHRS and CDR2 YFSETQ.

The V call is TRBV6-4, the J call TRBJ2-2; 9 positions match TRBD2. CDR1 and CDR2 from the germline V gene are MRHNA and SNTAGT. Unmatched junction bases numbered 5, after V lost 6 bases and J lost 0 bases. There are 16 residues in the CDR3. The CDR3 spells CASSPTSGTNTGELFF. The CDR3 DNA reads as TGTGCCAGCAGCCCGACTAGCGGCACGAACACCGGGGAGCTGTTTTTT.

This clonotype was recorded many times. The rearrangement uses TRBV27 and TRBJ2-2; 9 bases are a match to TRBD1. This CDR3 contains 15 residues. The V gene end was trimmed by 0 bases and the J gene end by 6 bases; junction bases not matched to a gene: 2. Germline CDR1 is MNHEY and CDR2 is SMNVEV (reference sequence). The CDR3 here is CASSLSRTGAGELFF. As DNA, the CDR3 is TGTGCCAGCAGTTTATCGCGGACAGGGGCCGGGGAGCTGTTTTTT.

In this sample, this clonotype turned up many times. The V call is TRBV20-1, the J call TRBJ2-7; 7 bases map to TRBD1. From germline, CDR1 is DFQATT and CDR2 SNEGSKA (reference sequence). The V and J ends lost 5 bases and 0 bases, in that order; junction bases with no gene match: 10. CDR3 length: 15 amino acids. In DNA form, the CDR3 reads TGCAGTGCTTCAAACCCCGGGACAGACTCCTACGAGCAGTACTTC. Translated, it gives CSASNPGTDSYEQYF.

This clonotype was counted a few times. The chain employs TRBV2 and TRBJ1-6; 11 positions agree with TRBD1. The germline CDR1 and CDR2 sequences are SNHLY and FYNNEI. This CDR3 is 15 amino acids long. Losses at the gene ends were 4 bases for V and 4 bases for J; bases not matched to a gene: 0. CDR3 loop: CASSGDRGYNSPLHF. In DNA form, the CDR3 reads TGTGCCAGCAGTGGGGACAGGGGGTATAATTCACCCCTCCACTTT.

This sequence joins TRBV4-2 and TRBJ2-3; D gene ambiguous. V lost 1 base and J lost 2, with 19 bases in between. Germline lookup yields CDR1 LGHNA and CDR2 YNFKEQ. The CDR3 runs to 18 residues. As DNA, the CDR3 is TGTGCCAGCAGCCAAGGCCCCGAGAATTCGGACCCCACAGATACGCAGTATTTT. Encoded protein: CASSQGPENSDPTDTQYF.

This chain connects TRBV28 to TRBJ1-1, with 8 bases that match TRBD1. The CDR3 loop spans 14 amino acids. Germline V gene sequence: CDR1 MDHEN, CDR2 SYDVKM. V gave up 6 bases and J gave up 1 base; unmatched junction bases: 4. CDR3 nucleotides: TGTGCCAGCAGAACGGGACAGGCGAACACTGAAGCTTTCTTT. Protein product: CASRTGQANTEAFF.

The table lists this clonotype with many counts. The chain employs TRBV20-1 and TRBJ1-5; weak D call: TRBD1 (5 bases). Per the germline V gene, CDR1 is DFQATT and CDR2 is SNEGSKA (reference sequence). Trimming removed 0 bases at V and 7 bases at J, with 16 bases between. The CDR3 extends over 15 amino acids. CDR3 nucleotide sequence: TGCAGTGCTAGAGATTCAGGGCAGGAGGTCCAGCCCCAGCATTTT. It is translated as CSARDSGQEVQPQHF.

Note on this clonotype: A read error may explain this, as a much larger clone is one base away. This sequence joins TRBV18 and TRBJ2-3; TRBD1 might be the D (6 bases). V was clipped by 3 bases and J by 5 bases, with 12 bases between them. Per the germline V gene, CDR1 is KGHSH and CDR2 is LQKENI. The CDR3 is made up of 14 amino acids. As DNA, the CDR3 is TGTGCCAGCTCACCGTTCGCAGGGGTAGATACGCAGTATTTT. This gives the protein CASSPFAGVDTQYF.

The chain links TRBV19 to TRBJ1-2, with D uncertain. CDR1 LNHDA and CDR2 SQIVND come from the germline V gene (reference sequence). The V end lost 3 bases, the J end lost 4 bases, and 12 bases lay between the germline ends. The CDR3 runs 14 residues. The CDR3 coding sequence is TGTGCCAGTAGTATGAGGGCCTTTAGCTATGGCTACACCTTC. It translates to CASSMRAFSYGYTF.

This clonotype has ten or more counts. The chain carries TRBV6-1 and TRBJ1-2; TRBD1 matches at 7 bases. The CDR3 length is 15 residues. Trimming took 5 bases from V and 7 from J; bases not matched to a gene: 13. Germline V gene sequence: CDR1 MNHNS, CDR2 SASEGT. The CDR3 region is CASSQQTGDVGGYTF. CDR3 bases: TGTGCCAGCAGTCAACAAACAGGGGATGTTGGTGGCTACACCTTC.

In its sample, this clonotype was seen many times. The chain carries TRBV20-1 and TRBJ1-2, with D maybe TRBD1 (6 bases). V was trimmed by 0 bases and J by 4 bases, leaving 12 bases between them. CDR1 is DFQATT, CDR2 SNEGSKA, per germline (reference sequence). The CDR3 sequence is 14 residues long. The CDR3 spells CSARDIHRAYGYTF. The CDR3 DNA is TGCAGTGCTAGAGATATCCACAGGGCCTATGGCTACACCTTC.

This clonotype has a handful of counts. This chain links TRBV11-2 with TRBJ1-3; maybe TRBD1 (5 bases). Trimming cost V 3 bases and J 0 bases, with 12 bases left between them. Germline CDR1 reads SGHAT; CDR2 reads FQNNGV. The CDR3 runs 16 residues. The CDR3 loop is CASSFVSGFSGNTIYF. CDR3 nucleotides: TGTGCCAGCAGCTTCGTATCAGGGTTCTCTGGAAACACCATATATTTT.